These T cell receptor beta chains were read from a single sample in a study of siplizumab effects on memory and regulatory T cells. Measured with immunoSEQ multiplex PCR; TCRdb has only the in-frame clones, and not every one. The table has 70,000 to 95,000 clones, approximately 90% seen once. Sequencing input: CD4+ T cells sorted from blood. The origin of the receptors is a human donor in good health. Both conserved end residues are part of each CDR3. A D gene is named only where the DNA matches it firmly. Not every row has a clone size; where given, it reads once, few, many or a size class.

V	size	J	D	CDR3	DNA
TRBV19	-	TRBJ2-5	-	CASSILGGRETQYF	TGTGCCAGTAGTATACTTGGGGGCCGAGAGACCCAGTACTTC
TRBV5-1	-	TRBJ2-6	TRBD2	CASSFLAGGLSGANVLTF	TGCGCCAGCAGCTTTTTAGCGGGAGGCCTCTCTGGGGCCAACGTCCTGACTTTC
TRBV6-5	-	TRBJ2-3	-	CASSYQAGSTDTQYF	TGTGCCAGCAGTTACCAGGCCGGTAGCACAGATACGCAGTATTTT
TRBV7-9	-	TRBJ2-1	TRBD2	CASSLSGSSLYNEQFF	TGTGCCAGCAGCTTAAGCGGGAGTTCTCTATACAATGAGCAGTTCTTC
TRBV5-1	-	TRBJ2-1	TRBD2	CASTSGTDSYNEQFF	TGCGCCAGCACAAGCGGGACGGACTCCTACAATGAGCAGTTCTTC
TRBV6-6	-	TRBJ2-6	TRBD1	CASSTGAGANVLTF	TGTGCCAGCAGTACAGGGGCTGGGGCCAACGTCCTGACTTTC
TRBV7-2	-	TRBJ2-2	-	CASSLGRWTGELFF	TGTGCCAGCAGCTTAGGGCGGTGGACCGGGGAGCTGTTTTTT
TRBV5-4	-	TRBJ2-1	TRBD1	CASSRMGQAYNEQFF	TGTGCCAGCAGCAGAATGGGACAGGCCTACAATGAGCAGTTCTTC
TRBV5-1	-	TRBJ2-7	-	CASARDRLYYEQYF	TGCGCCAGCGCGCGGGACCGTCTTTACTACGAGCAGTACTTC
TRBV6-1	-	TRBJ1-1	-	CASISGPVGTEAFF	TGTGCCAGCATATCAGGGCCGGTCGGCACTGAAGCTTTCTTT
TRBV18	-	TRBJ2-7	-	CASSPKEEQYF	TGTGCCAGCTCACCAAAGGAAGAGCAGTACTTC
TRBV18	-	TRBJ1-1	-	CASIKNTEAFF	TGTGCCAGCATCAAGAACACTGAAGCTTTCTTT
TRBV30	-	TRBJ1-1	-	CAWTLAGEGAFF	TGTGCCTGGACGTTGGCGGGGGAAGGGGCTTTCTTT
TRBV7-6	-	TRBJ2-5	-	CASSDQETQYF	TGTGCCAGCAGCGACCAAGAGACCCAGTACTTC
TRBV30	-	TRBJ2-7	-	CAWSTSGQRLEQYF	TGTGCCTGGAGTACGTCAGGACAGCGTCTCGAGCAGTACTTC
TRBV2	once	TRBJ1-5	TRBD1	CASSYRTGGNQPQHF	TGTGCCAGCTCATACCGTACAGGGGGCAATCAGCCCCAGCATTTT
TRBV11-3	-	TRBJ2-5	TRBD2	CASSSGTRTTQYF	TGTGCCAGCAGCTCGGGGACTAGAACGACCCAGTACTTC
TRBV11-3	-	TRBJ2-2	-	CASSYSGELFF	TGTGCCAGCAGCTACTCCGGGGAGCTGTTTTTT
TRBV2	once	TRBJ2-1	-	CASSEVYSPKEQFF	TGTGCCAGCAGTGAAGTATACAGTCCAAAGGAGCAGTTCTTC
TRBV19	-	TRBJ2-7	TRBD2	CASSATSGSSHEQYF	TGTGCCAGTAGTGCAACTAGCGGGAGCTCCCACGAGCAGTACTTC
TRBV5-4	-	TRBJ2-5	-	CASSSTTGGRETQYF	TGTGCCAGCAGCTCTACCACCGGGGGGCGAGAGACCCAGTACTTC
TRBV6-1	-	TRBJ2-7	-	CASSVRTGSFGEQYF	TGTGCCAGCAGTGTCAGAACAGGGAGTTTCGGCGAGCAGTACTTC
TRBV15	-	TRBJ2-7	TRBD2	CATSGGLTTEQYF	TGTGCCACCAGCGGGGGACTAACTACGGAGCAGTACTTC
TRBV2	-	TRBJ2-7	-	CASSQGVYEQYF	TGTGCCAGCTCTCAGGGAGTCTACGAGCAGTACTTC
TRBV4-2	-	TRBJ1-5	-	CASSQDISDYSNQPQHF	TGTGCCAGCAGCCAAGATATATCAGATTATAGCAATCAGCCCCAGCATTTT
TRBV7-8	-	TRBJ2-1	-	CASSQVPRSTNEQFF	TGTGCCAGCAGCCAAGTCCCTCGTAGTACGAATGAGCAGTTCTTC
TRBV15	-	TRBJ2-1	TRBD2	CATSRDLRDYPNEQFF	TGTGCCACCAGCAGGGACCTAAGGGACTATCCCAATGAGCAGTTCTTC
TRBV19	-	TRBJ2-2	-	CASSIAPQPKTGELFF	TGTGCCAGTAGTATAGCGCCACAGCCTAAAACCGGGGAGCTGTTTTTT
TRBV28	once	TRBJ2-7	-	CASVGTHYEQYF	TGTGCCAGCGTTGGCACCCACTACGAGCAGTACTTC
TRBV5-1	-	TRBJ2-3	TRBD1	CASSATGAQDTQYF	TGCGCCAGCAGCGCCACAGGGGCTCAAGATACGCAGTATTTT
TRBV28	once	TRBJ2-7	-	CASSLQGASYEQYF	TGTGCCAGCAGTTTACAGGGCGCCTCCTACGAGCAGTACTTC
TRBV5-4	-	TRBJ2-6	-	CASSLGLTLSGANVLTF	TGTGCCAGCAGCCTCGGACTGACCCTATCTGGGGCCAACGTCCTGACTTTC
TRBV5-1	few	TRBJ2-1	-	CASSMGLPGTIYNEQFF	TGCGCCAGCAGCATGGGCCTCCCCGGGACCATATACAATGAGCAGTTCTTC
TRBV6-1	-	TRBJ2-1	-	CASSVERDNSYNEQFF	TGTGCCAGCAGTGTGGAGCGGGACAACTCCTACAATGAGCAGTTCTTC
TRBV7-2	-	TRBJ1-2	TRBD1	CASSNWDRGSYGYTF	TGTGCCAGCAGCAACTGGGACAGGGGCAGCTATGGCTACACCTTC
TRBV4-2	-	TRBJ1-1	-	CASSQGQMNTEAFF	TGTGCCAGCAGCCAAGGACAGATGAACACTGAAGCTTTCTTT
TRBV14	-	TRBJ2-2	TRBD1	CASSRLTGQGHITGELFF	TGTGCCAGCAGCCGCCTCACGGGACAGGGTCACATCACCGGGGAGCTGTTTTTT
TRBV7-8	-	TRBJ2-1	-	CASSLRLAILNEQFF	TGTGCCAGCAGCTTACGGCTAGCGATTCTAAATGAGCAGTTCTTC
TRBV4-1	-	TRBJ2-3	TRBD2	CASSQVLMSGSRADTQYF	TGCGCCAGCAGCCAAGTATTGATGAGCGGGAGTCGGGCAGATACGCAGTATTTT
TRBV28	-	TRBJ1-3	TRBD1	CASSHRGTNTIYF	TGTGCCAGCTCTCACAGGGGTACGAACACCATATATTTT
TRBV19	-	TRBJ2-5	TRBD2	CASRTLGTSGKETQYF	TGTGCCAGTAGGACGCTAGGGACTAGCGGGAAAGAGACCCAGTACTTC
TRBV20-1	-	TRBJ2-5	TRBD2	CSVSGGETQYF	TGCAGTGTATCCGGGGGGGAGACCCAGTACTTC